The rows below give T cell receptor beta chains drawn from one sample of a study of cytomegalovirus exposure and HLA in healthy donors. The method was immunoSEQ multiplex PCR; TCRdb's version includes in-frame clones alone and lacks a portion of them. Its table records roughly 120,000 clones. Sequencing used PBMCs. The origin of the receptors is a young man in good health and CMV-seronegative. CDR3s include the opening cysteine and the closing phenylalanine or tryptophan. A D gene is named only where the DNA matches it firmly.

cdr3_aa	cdr3_nt	v_call	d_call	j_call
CASSYRGRESEQYF	TGTGCCAGCAGCTACAGGGGACGGGAATCCGAGCAGTACTTC	TRBV5-4	TRBD1	TRBJ2-7
CSVDSPPGTDTQYF	TGCAGCGTTGACTCCCCGCCGGGCACAGATACGCAGTATTTT	TRBV29-1	NA	TRBJ2-3
CASSYGENTEAFF	TGTGCCAGCAGTTACGGAGAGAACACTGAAGCTTTCTTT	TRBV6-6	NA	TRBJ1-1
CAISGTSGMGAFF	TGTGCCATCAGTGGGACCTCCGGGATGGGAGCTTTCTTT	TRBV10-3	NA	TRBJ1-1
CASSRIGNTEAFF	TGTGCCAGCAGTCGTATCGGGAACACTGAAGCTTTCTTT	TRBV27	NA	TRBJ1-1
CASSIDRGEKLFF	TGTGCCAGTAGTATAGACAGGGGTGAAAAACTGTTTTTT	TRBV19	NA	TRBJ1-4
CASSSILSSTDTQYF	TGCGCCAGCAGCTCCATACTTTCTAGCACAGATACGCAGTATTTT	TRBV5-1	NA	TRBJ2-3
CASRTRDSGSGANVLTF	TGTGCCAGTAGGACCCGGGACTCCGGGTCTGGGGCCAACGTCCTGACTTTC	TRBV19	NA	TRBJ2-6
CASSILSSYNEQFF	TGTGCCAGTAGTATTTTGAGCTCCTACAATGAGCAGTTCTTC	TRBV19	NA	TRBJ2-1
CASSLSGTGGYEQYF	TGTGCCAGCAGCCTCTCCGGGACAGGGGGCTACGAGCAGTACTTC	TRBV5-4	TRBD1	TRBJ2-7
CASSTGQGTNTGELFF	TGCGCCAGCAGCACCGGACAGGGCACTAACACCGGGGAGCTGTTTTTT	TRBV5-1	TRBD1	TRBJ2-2
CASSVTRGQSTEAFF	TGTGCCAGCAGCGTGACCCGGGGACAGAGCACTGAAGCTTTCTTT	TRBV9	TRBD1	TRBJ1-1
CASSVVHTDGEQYF	TGTGCCAGCAGCGTAGTTCACACCGACGGGGAGCAGTACTTC	TRBV9	NA	TRBJ2-7
CASSLGTGAYEQYF	TGTGCCAGCAGTTTAGGGACAGGGGCCTACGAGCAGTACTTC	TRBV27	TRBD1	TRBJ2-7
CASSNPALAGDPDTQYF	TGTGCCAGCAGCAATCCTGCACTAGCGGGAGACCCAGATACGCAGTATTTT	TRBV21-1	NA	TRBJ2-3
CASSLSWTSGGGETQYF	TGTGCCAGCAGTTTATCTTGGACTAGCGGGGGCGGGGAGACCCAGTACTTC	TRBV27	TRBD2	TRBJ2-5
CASSWGGLADTEAFF	TGTGCCAGCAGCTGGGGGGGGTTGGCGGACACTGAAGCTTTCTTT	TRBV7-3	NA	TRBJ1-1
CASSVGNGELFF	TGTGCCAGCAGCGTAGGTAACGGGGAGCTGTTTTTT	TRBV9	NA	TRBJ2-2
CASSFGRGRTGEAFF	TGTGCCAGCAGCTTCGGTCGGGGAAGAACGGGTGAAGCTTTCTTT	TRBV5-4	NA	TRBJ1-1
CASSRWTGGLTNEKLFF	TGTGCCAGTTCTCGTTGGACAGGGGGATTGACTAATGAAAAACTGTTTTTT	TRBV19	TRBD1	TRBJ1-4
CASGQGAYKNTEAFF	TGTGCCAGCGGGCAGGGGGCCTATAAGAACACTGAAGCTTTCTTT	TRBV7-6	TRBD1	TRBJ1-1
CASSFGRPTGELFF	TGTGCCAGCAGCTTTGGCCGTCCTACCGGGGAGCTGTTTTTT	TRBV5-5	NA	TRBJ2-2
CASSLELAATLDEQFF	TGCGCCAGCAGCTTGGAGCTAGCGGCGACTTTGGATGAGCAGTTCTTC	TRBV5-1	TRBD2	TRBJ2-1
CASSYVPGQIYEQYF	TGTGCCAGCAGTTACGTCCCGGGACAAATCTACGAGCAGTACTTC	TRBV6-5	NA	TRBJ2-7
CATRTGVYDEQFF	TGTGCCACCAGAACAGGGGTATACGATGAGCAGTTCTTC	TRBV2	TRBD1	TRBJ2-1
CASSTRTGSTDTQYF	TGTGCCAGCAGCACCCGGACAGGGTCGACAGATACGCAGTATTTT	TRBV9	TRBD1	TRBJ2-3
CASMTGLALNTGELFF	TGCGCCAGCATGACCGGACTAGCGCTTAACACCGGGGAGCTGTTTTTT	TRBV5-1	TRBD2	TRBJ2-2
CSVEIGGDLTEAFF	TGCAGCGTCGAAATCGGAGGGGACCTCACTGAAGCTTTCTTT	TRBV29-1	NA	TRBJ1-1
CASSVYFNQPQHF	TGTGCCAGCAGCGTGTACTTCAATCAGCCCCAGCATTTT	TRBV6-6	NA	TRBJ1-5
CASSLTRLAGEGSEQYF	TGTGCCAGCAGCTTGACGAGACTAGCGGGAGAGGGTAGCGAGCAGTACTTC	TRBV5-4	TRBD2	TRBJ2-7
CASSVNAGGPDTQYF	TGTGCCAGCAGCGTAAATGCGGGGGGCCCAGATACGCAGTATTTT	TRBV9	TRBD2	TRBJ2-3
CATQRTGASHEQYF	TGTGCCACCCAGCGGACAGGGGCCTCGCACGAGCAGTACTTC	TRBV6-5	TRBD1	TRBJ2-7
CASSLGQVPTGELFF	TGTGCCAGCAGCTTAGGACAGGTCCCCACCGGGGAGCTGTTTTTT	TRBV7-9	NA	TRBJ2-2
CASNDGGNQPQHF	TGTGCCAGCAATGACGGGGGCAATCAGCCCCAGCATTTT	TRBV6-1	NA	TRBJ1-5
CASAGATQYF	TGTGCCAGCGCGGGAGCGACCCAGTACTTC	TRBV11-2	TRBD2	TRBJ2-5
CASSFLTEYSNQPQHF	TGTGCCAGCAGTTTCCTGACGGAGTATAGCAATCAGCCCCAGCATTTT	TRBV6-6	NA	TRBJ1-5
CASSYHRGDMSYEQYF	TGTGCCAGCAGTTACCACAGGGGGGATATGTCCTACGAGCAGTACTTC	TRBV6-5	TRBD1	TRBJ2-7
CASSPASGQLLEKLFF	TGTGCCAGCTCACCAGCGTCCGGACAGCTCTTAGAAAAACTGTTTTTT	TRBV18	NA	TRBJ1-4
CATSRSTGQARSPLHF	TGTGCCACCAGCAGATCGACAGGGCAAGCACGTTCACCCCTCCACTTT	TRBV15	TRBD1	TRBJ1-6
CASSPPGQGIITFF	TGTGCCAGCAGCCCACCCGGACAGGGGATTATAACTTTCTTT	TRBV7-9	TRBD1	TRBJ1-1
CASSKGDRASTGELFF	TGTGCCAGCAGCAAAGGAGACAGGGCCTCCACCGGGGAGCTGTTTTTT	TRBV21-1	NA	TRBJ2-2
CASSHGTWGSTDTQYF	TGTGCCAGCAGCCACGGGACTTGGGGGAGCACAGATACGCAGTATTTT	TRBV7-8	NA	TRBJ2-3
CASSQGARPEAFF	TGTGCCAGCTCACAGGGGGCGCGACCTGAAGCTTTCTTT	TRBV18	TRBD1	TRBJ1-1
CASSEFRTSGGARTGELFF	TGTGCCAGCAGCGAATTCCGGACTAGCGGGGGGGCGAGGACCGGGGAGCTGTTTTTT	TRBV11-2	TRBD2	TRBJ2-2
CASSFSASGKGATGELFF	TGCGCCAGCAGCTTTTCGGCTAGCGGAAAAGGTGCCACCGGGGAGCTGTTTTTT	TRBV5-1	TRBD2	TRBJ2-2
CASSRQETQYF	TGCGCCAGCAGCCGCCAAGAGACCCAGTACTTC	TRBV5-1	NA	TRBJ2-5
CASSLMDRFYGYTF	TGTGCCAGCAGCTTAATGGACAGATTTTATGGCTACACCTTC	TRBV7-9	NA	TRBJ1-2
CASSPGTGRGWTNEKLFF	TGTGCCAGCAGCCCAGGGACAGGGAGAGGGTGGACTAATGAAAAACTGTTTTTT	TRBV5-4	TRBD1	TRBJ1-4
CASSPGSSGGPNTGELFF	TGTGCCAGCAGCCCAGGGAGTAGCGGGGGGCCGAACACCGGGGAGCTGTTTTTT	TRBV7-9	TRBD2	TRBJ2-2
CASSLLGTIYEQYF	TGTGCCAGCAGCTTACTTGGGACTATCTATGAGCAGTACTTC	TRBV7-8	TRBD2	TRBJ2-7
CASSEIGQGLGEAFF	TGTGCCAGCAGTGAAATTGGACAGGGGTTAGGTGAAGCTTTCTTT	TRBV2	TRBD1	TRBJ1-1